This TCR beta chain stems from a study of blood T cell repertoires in COVID-19. Across the study: Nucleic acid was either cDNA or gDNA, and it came from T cells, B-cell-depleted T cells, or PBMCs.

This CDR3 region has 14 residues. CDR1 is SGHDT, CDR2 YYEEEE, per germline. With 1 base removed from V and 3 bases from J, the gap between germline ends came to 10 bases. A few counts support this clone. As originally analysed: Amplification from reference gene primers served as the basis for estimated nucleated cell counts. This table comes from immunoSEQ multiplex PCR, and its TCRdb copy is limited to in-frame clones, with some not included. That table furnishes V, J and clone size, whereas the DNA furnished D and trimming. The sample holds over 110,000 clones, 70% to 85% seen once. The receptor's source is a man aged 60 to 69 with active or convalescent COVID-19. Sample: peripheral blood. V usage is TRBV5-6 and J usage is TRBJ1-1; D remains ambiguous. The CDR3 DNA follows: TGTGCCAGCAGCTTGAAACAGATCTACACTGAAGCTTTCTTT. This translates into CASSLKQIYTEAFF.